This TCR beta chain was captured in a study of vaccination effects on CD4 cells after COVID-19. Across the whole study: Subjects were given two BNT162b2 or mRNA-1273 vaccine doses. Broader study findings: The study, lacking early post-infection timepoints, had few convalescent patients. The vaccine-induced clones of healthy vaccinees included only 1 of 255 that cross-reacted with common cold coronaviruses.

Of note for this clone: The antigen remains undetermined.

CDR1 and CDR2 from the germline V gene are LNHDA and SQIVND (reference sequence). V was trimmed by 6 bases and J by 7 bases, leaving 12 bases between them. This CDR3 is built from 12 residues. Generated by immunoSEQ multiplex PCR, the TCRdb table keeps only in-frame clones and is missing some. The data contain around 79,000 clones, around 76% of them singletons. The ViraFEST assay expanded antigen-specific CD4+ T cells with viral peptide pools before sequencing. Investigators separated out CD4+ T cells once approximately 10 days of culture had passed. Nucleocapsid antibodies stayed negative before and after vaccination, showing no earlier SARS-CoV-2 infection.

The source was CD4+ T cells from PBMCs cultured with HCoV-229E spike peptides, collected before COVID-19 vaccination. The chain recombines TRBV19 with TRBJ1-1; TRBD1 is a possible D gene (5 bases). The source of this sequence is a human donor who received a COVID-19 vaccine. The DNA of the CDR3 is TGTGCCAGTAGCCCCCGGGGCTTTGAAGCTTTCTTT. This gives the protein CASSPRGFEAFF.